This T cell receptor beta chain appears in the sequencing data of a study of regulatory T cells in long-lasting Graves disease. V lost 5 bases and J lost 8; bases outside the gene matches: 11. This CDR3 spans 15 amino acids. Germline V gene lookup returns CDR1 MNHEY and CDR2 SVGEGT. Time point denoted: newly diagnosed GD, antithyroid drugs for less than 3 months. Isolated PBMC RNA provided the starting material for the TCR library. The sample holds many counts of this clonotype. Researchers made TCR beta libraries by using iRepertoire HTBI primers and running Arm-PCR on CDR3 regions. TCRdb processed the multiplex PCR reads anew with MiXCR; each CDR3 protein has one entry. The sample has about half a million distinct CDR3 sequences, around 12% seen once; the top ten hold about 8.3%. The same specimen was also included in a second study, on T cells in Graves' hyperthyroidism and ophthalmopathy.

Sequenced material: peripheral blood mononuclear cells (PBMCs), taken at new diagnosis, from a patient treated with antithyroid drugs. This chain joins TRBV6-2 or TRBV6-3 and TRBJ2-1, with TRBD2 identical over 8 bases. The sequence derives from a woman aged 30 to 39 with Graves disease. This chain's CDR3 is CASSEQLAAIDEQFF. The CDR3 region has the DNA TGTGCCAGCAGTGAACAACTAGCGGCTATCGATGAGCAGTTCTTC.